The subject of this entry is one T cell receptor (beta chain). Its antigen is not known. The sample originates from a study of OX40 agonist ivuxolimab in advanced cancers. Study results and limitations: At 0.1 to 3.0 mg/kg and by week 6, CD4+ and CD8+ T cells in the blood had expanded clonally.

Using immunoSEQ multiplex PCR, the repertoire was profiled, and TCRdb retains in-frame clones only, with some absent. The table lists about 73,000 clones, about 90% of them singletons. Between the trimmed V and J ends, which lost 3 bases and 3 bases, there was a span of 9 bases. CDR3 length: 14 residues. Germline values: CDR1 SGDLS, CDR2 YYNGEE. The V gene is TRBV9, the J gene TRBJ1-4; D gene uncertain. Sequencing was performed on CD4+ or CD8+ T cells sorted from blood, taken in a trial of the OX40 agonist ivuxolimab. The receptor's source is an adult with an advanced solid tumor such as melanoma, head and neck, liver or kidney cancer. This CDR3 reads CASSGGLANEKLFF. The DNA of the CDR3 is TGTGCCAGCAGCGGGGGATTGGCTAATGAAAAACTGTTTTTT. Variable domain in full (rest from reference TRBV9 and TRBJ1-4): DSGVTQTPKHLITATGQRVTLRCSPRSGDLSVYWYQQSLDQGLQFLIQYYNGEERAKGNILERFSAQQFPDLHSELNLSSLELGDSALYFCASSGGLANEKLFFGSGTQLSVL.